This TCR beta chain was captured by sequencing in a study of T cells after yellow fever vaccination. Whole-study context: Preparation of fractions with low cell numbers was performed using SMART-Seq v4 Ultra Low Input. Study-level results: Booster samples showed a return of most primary-vaccination clones (approximately 95% CD4, 88% CD8).

This clonotype was counted ten times or more. Its antigen is undetermined. TCRdb independently ran MiXCR on the 5' RACE reads; one entry per CDR3 protein. This table has 25,000 to 35,000 distinct CDR3 sequences, approximately 4.4% appearing once. The CDR3 runs to 15 residues. V dropped 6 bases and J dropped 7; count of bases not matched to a gene: 7. The J gene is TRBJ2-2, the V gene TRBV12-3 or TRBV12-4; 11 bases match TRBD2. Sequenced here: CD8+ T cells sorted from PBMCs, sampled 5 days after the yellow fever booster vaccination. This clonotype originated in a man under 40 who received the YFV17D yellow fever vaccine. The CDR3 loop is CASSPGLAVSGELFF. CDR3 bases: TGTGCCAGCAGCCCGGGACTAGCGGTTAGCGGGGAGCTGTTTTTT.